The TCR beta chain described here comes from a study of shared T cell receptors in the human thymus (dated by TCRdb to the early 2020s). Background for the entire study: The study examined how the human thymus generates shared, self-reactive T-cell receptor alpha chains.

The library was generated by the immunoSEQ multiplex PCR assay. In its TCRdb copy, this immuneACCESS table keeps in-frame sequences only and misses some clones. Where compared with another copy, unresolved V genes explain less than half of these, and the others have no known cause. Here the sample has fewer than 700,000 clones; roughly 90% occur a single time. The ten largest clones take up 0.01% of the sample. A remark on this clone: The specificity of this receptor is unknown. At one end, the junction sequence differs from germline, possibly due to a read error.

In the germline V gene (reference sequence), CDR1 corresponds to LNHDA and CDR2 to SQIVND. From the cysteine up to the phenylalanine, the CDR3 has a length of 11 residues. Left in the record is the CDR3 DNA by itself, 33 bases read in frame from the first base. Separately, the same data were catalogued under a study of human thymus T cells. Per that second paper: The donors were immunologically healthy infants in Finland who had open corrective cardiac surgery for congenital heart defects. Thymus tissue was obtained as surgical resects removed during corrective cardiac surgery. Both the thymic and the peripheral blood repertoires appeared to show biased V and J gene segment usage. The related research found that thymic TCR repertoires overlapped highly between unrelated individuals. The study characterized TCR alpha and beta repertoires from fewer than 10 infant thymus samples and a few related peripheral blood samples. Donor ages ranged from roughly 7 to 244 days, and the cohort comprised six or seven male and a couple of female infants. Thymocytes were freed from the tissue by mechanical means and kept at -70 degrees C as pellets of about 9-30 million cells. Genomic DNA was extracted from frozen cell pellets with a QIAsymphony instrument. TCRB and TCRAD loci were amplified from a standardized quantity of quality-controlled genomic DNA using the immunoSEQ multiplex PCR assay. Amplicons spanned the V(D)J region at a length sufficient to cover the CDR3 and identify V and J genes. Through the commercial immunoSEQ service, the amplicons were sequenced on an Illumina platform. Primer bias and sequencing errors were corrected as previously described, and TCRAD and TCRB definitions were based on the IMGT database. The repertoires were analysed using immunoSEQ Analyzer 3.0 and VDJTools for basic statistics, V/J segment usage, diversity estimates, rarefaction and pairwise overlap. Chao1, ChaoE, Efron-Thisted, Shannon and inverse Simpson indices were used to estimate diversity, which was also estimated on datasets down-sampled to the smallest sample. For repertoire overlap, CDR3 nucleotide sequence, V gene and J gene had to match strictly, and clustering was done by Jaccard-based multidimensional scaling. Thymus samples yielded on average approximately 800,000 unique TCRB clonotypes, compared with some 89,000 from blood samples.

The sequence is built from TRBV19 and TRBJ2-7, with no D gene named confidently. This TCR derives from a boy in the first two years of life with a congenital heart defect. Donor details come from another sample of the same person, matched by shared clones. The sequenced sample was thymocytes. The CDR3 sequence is CASSTSHEQYF. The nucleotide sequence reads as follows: TGTGCCAGTAGTACCTCCCACGAGCAGTACTTC.